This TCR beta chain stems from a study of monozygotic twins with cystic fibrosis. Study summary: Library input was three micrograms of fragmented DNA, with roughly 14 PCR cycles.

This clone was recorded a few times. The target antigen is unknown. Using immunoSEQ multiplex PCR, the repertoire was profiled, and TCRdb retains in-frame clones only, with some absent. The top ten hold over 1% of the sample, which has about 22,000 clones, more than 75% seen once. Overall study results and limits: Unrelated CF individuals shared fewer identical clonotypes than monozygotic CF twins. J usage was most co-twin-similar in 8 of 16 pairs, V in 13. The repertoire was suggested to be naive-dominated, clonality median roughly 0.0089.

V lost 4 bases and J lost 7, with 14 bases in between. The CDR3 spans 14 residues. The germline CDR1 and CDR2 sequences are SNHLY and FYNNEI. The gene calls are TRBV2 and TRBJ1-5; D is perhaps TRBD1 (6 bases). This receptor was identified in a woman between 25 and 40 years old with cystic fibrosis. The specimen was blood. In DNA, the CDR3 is TGTGCCAGCAGTGTTCAGGGGCGAGGGCAGCCCCAGCATTTT. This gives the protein CASSVQGRGQPQHF.